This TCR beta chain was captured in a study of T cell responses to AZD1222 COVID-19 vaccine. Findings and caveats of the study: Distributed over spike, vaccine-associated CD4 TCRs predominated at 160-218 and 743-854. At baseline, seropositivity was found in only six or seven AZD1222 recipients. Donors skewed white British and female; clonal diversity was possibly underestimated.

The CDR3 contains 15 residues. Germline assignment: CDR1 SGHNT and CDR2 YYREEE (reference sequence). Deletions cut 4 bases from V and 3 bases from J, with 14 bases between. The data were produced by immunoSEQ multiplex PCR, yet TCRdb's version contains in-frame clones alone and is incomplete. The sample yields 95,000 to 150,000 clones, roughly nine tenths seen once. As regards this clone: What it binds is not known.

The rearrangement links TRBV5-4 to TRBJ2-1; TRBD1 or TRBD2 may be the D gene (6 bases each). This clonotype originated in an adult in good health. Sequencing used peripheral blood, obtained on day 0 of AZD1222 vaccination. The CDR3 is CASSLGGLLYNEQFF. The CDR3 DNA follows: TGTGCCAGCAGCCTAGGGGGGCTTCTCTACAATGAGCAGTTCTTC.